The following is a T cell receptor (beta chain) sequence with its context. Its antigen is not identified. This sequence may be a read error, since a much larger clone differs from it by one base. Per germline, CDR1 KGHDR and CDR2 SFDVKD. CDR3 length: 15 amino acids. Trimming shortened V by 3 bases and J by 7 bases, and 15 bases separated the two germline ends. TCR cDNA was made by 5'RACE template switching, adding a universal primer site and UMIs. TCRdb used MiXCR to reprocess the 5' RACE reads, holding one entry per CDR3 protein. The sample holds about 160,000 distinct CDR3 sequences, approximately 6.8% seen once. The data originate from a study of T cells after yellow fever vaccination. Study in general: Libraries from low-cell-number fractions were prepared with the SMART-Seq v4 Ultra Low Input RNA kit. Overall study results and limits: Clonotypes shared by both compartments, CD4 and CD8, made up a small share. At approximately 96% for CD4 and about 88% for CD8, most primary-vaccination clones showed up again after the booster.

This receptor was obtained from a man in his late teens or twenties who received the YFV17D yellow fever vaccine. Sequenced material: CD4+ T cells sorted from PBMCs, taken about 5 days after the first yellow fever vaccination. The rearrangement uses TRBV24-1 and TRBJ2-1; D perhaps matches TRBD2 (6 bases). DNA of the CDR3: TGTGCCACCAGTGATCCCCGGGAGAATAGTAATGAGCAGTTCTTC. It specifies CATSDPRENSNEQFF.